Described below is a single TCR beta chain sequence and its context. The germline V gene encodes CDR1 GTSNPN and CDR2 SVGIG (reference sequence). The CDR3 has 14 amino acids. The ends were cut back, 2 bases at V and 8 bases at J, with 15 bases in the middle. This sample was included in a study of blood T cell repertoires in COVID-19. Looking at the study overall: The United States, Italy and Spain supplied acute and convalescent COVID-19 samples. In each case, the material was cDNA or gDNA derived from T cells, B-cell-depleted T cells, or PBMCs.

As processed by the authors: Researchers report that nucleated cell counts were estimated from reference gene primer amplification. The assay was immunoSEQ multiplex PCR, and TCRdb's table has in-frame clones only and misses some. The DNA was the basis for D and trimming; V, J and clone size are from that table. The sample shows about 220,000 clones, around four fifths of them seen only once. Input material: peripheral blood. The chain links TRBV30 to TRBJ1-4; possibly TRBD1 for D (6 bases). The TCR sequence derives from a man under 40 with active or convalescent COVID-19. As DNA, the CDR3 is TGTGCCTGGAGTTCCGGGACACACGGCGAAAAACTGTTTTTT. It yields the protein CAWSSGTHGEKLFF.